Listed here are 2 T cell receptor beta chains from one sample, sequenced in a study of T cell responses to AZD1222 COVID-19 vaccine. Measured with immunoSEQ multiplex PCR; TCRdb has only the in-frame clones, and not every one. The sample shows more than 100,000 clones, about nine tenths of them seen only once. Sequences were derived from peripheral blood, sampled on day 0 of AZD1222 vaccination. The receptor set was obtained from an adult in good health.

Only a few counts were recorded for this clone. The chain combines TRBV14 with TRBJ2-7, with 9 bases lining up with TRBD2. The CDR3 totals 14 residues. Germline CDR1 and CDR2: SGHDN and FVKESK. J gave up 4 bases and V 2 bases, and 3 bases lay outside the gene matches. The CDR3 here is CASSQSGGYYEQYF. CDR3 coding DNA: TGTGCCAGCAGCCAAAGCGGGGGGTATTACGAGCAGTACTTC.

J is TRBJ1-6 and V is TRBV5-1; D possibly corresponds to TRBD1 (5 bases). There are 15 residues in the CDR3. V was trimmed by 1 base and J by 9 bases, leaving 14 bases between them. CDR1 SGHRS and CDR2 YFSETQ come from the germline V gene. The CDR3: CASSLFDSMRSPLHF. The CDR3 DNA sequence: TGCGCCAGCAGCTTGTTTGACAGTATGCGTTCACCCCTCCACTTT.